This TCR beta chain was identified during a study of blood T cells in healthy people across ages. The study, taken as a whole, reports: PBMC samples, being unsorted, prevented any conclusive comparison of naive and antigen-experienced cells. Donor CMV infection status was unknown, possibly confounding age-related changes in expanded clonotypes.

A sample-barcoded 5' primer and a J-beta primer mix were used in a second PCR of roughly 6 to 11 cycles. All samples yielded 3 million or more CDR3-containing paired-end reads. TCRdb itself ran the 5' RACE reads through MiXCR, one entry per CDR3 protein. The table has just over 1 million distinct CDR3 sequences, around 43% seen once. CDR3 length: 15 amino acids. Between the trimmed V and J ends, which lost 8 bases and 2 bases, there was a span of 18 bases. CDR1 SGHTA and CDR2 FQGNSA come from the germline V gene. Each donor gave roughly 9.1 milliliters of peripheral blood. As for this clonotype: As yet, its antigen is unknown.

Source material: blood. This TCR was sampled from a woman aged 60-75 years in good health. This sequence joins TRBV7-2 and TRBJ1-2; tentatively, D is TRBD1 (6 bases). This chain's CDR3 is CASSHRGGRNYGYTF. For the CDR3, the DNA is TGTGCCAGCTCCCACCGCGGGGGGCGCAACTATGGCTACACCTTC. Variable domain in full (rest from reference TRBV7-2 and TRBJ1-2): GAGVSQSPSNKVTEKGKDVELRCDPISGHTALYWYRQSLGQGLEFLIYFQGNSAPDKSGLPSDRFSAERTGGSVSTLTIQRTQQEDSAVYLCASSHRGGRNYGYTFGSGTRLTVV.